The sample holds many counts of the clone carrying this T cell receptor beta chain. Produced via immunoSEQ multiplex PCR; TCRdb's table is partial and in-frame only. This repertoire shows fewer than 200,000 clones, roughly 82% found once; its top ten account for about 8.4%. The sample belongs to a study of blood T cell repertoires in COVID-19. Overall study: T cells, B-cell-depleted T cells, or PBMCs provided the cDNA or gDNA that served as material.

Germline trimming cut 4 bases from V and 6 bases from J; bases unmatched to any gene: 6. The CDR3 has 16 amino acids. Germline CDR1 SGHTA, CDR2 FQGNSA. The clonotype was recovered from a woman aged 70-85 years with acute or convalescent COVID-19. Sequencing was performed on peripheral blood. The chain employs TRBV7-2 and TRBJ2-1, with 13 positions matching TRBD2. The CDR3 spells CASSSPGLAGFNEQFF. The DNA for the CDR3 is TGTGCCAGCAGCTCCCCGGGACTAGCGGGATTCAATGAGCAGTTCTTC.